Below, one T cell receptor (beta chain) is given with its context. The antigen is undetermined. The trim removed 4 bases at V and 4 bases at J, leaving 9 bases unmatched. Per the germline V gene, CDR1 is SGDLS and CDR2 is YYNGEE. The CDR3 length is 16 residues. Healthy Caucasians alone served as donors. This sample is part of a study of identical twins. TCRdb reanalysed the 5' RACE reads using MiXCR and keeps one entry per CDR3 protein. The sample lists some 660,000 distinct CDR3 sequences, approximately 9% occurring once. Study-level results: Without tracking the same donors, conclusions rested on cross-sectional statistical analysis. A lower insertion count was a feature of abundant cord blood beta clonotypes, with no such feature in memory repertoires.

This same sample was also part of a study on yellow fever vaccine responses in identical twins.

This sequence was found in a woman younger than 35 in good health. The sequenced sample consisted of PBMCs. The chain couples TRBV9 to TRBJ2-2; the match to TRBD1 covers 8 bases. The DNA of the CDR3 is TGTGCCAGCAGCCCCCCGGGACAGGACCCCACCGGGGAGCTGTTTTTT. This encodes CASSPPGQDPTGELFF. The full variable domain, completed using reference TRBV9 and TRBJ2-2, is DSGVTQTPKHLITATGQRVTLRCSPRSGDLSVYWYQQSLDQGLQFLIQYYNGEERAKGNILERFSAQQFPDLHSELNLSSLELGDSALYFCASSPPGQDPTGELFFGEGSRLTVL.